Given below is one TCR beta chain in context. Its antigen is as yet unknown. Method: immunoSEQ multiplex PCR; TCRdb's copy keeps in-frame clones and lacks some. This sample has more than 9,500 clones, with about 95% found just once. These data originate in a study of T cells and Merkel cell carcinoma outcomes. The CDR3 runs to 14 residues. The V and J ends lost 6 bases and 3 bases, in that order; junction bases with no gene match: 5. Germline V CDR1 and CDR2: SNHLY, FYNNEI. General study points: Merkel cell carcinoma outcomes were reportedly predicted by repertoire and T-cell density.

The rearrangement joins TRBV2 to TRBJ2-7, with TRBD2 identical over 10 bases. Sequences were obtained from tumor tissue from Merkel cell carcinoma. The receptor was derived from a human donor with Merkel cell carcinoma. The chain's CDR3 is CASRLAGGRYEQYF. The CDR3 DNA follows: TGTGCCAGCAGATTAGCGGGAGGCCGCTACGAGCAGTACTTC.